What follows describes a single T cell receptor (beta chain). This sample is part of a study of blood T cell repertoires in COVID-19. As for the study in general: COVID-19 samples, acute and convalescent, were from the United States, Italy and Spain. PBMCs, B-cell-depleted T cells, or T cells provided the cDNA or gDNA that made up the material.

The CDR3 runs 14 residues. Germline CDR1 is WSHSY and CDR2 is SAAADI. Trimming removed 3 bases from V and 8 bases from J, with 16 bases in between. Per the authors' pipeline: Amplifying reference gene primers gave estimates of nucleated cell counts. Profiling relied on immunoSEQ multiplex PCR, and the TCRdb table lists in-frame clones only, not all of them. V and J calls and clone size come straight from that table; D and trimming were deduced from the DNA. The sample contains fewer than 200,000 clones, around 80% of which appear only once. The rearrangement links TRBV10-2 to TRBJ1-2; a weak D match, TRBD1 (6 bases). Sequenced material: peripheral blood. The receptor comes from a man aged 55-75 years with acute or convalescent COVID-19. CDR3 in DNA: TGCGCCAGCAGTGACGGGGGGGCAGCGGGCGGCTACACCTTC. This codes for CASSDGGAAGGYTF.